These 20 T cell receptor beta chains came from one sample sequenced in a study of regulatory T cells in long-lasting Graves disease. Regarding time point: newly diagnosed GD, antithyroid drugs for less than 3 months. PBMCs were the source of the RNA used for TCR sequencing. Library construction for TCR beta used iRepertoire HTBI primers and Arm-PCR of CDR3 regions. TCRdb reprocessed the multiplex PCR reads via MiXCR and lists one record per CDR3 protein. The sample records 420,000 or so distinct CDR3 sequences, about 16% being singletons. These data also formed part of another study, on T cells in Graves' hyperthyroidism and ophthalmopathy.

Here the sequenced sample was peripheral blood mononuclear cells (PBMCs), taken at new diagnosis, from a patient treated with antithyroid drugs. Source of these receptors: a woman aged 18-29 years with Graves disease.

For this clonotype: A read error may be the cause here, since a much bigger clone is one base away. The chain has TRBV10-3 and TRBJ2-1, with TRBD2 matching over 11 bases. This CDR3 comprises 14 residues. Germline V gene lookup returns CDR1 ENHRY and CDR2 SYGVKD. V dropped 4 bases and J dropped 10; count of bases not matched to a gene: 6. CDR3 coding DNA: TGTGCCATCAGTGTGGCTAGCGGGAGGTACGAGCAGTTCTTC. Its protein is CAISVASGRYEQFF.

The rearrangement uses TRBV28 and TRBJ2-7; D is perhaps TRBD2 (6 bases). CDR1 is MDHEN and CDR2 is SYDVKM in the germline V gene. Between the trimmed V and J ends, which lost 5 bases and 2 bases, there was a span of 19 bases. The CDR3 is made up of 16 amino acids. The CDR3 protein is CASSPGMVAAPYEQYF. For the CDR3, the DNA is TGTGCCAGCAGTCCCGGGATGGTAGCGGCTCCCTACGAGCAGTACTTC.

In its sample, this clonotype was seen a few times. The germline gene is not matched at one end of the junction; a read error may be the cause. CDR3 amino acids: CASSKGDSQPRHF. DNA for the CDR3: TGTGCCAGCAGCAAGGGGGATTCTCAGCCCCGGCATTTT. The chain is built from TRBV7-9 and TRBJ1-5, with D possibly matching TRBD1 (6 bases). The CDR3 has 13 amino acids. Germline V CDR1 and CDR2: SEHNR, FQNEAQ (reference sequence).

This clonotype has a count of ten or more. This chain connects TRBV28 to TRBJ1-1; D remains unclear. CDR1 and CDR2 (germline): MDHEN, SYDVKM. V was clipped by 5 bases and J by 3 bases, with 19 bases between them. This CDR3 comprises 16 residues. CDR3 in amino acids: CASSEVGLRADTEAFF. The CDR3 DNA reads as TGTGCCAGCAGTGAGGTGGGATTGCGGGCGGACACTGAAGCTTTCTTT.

This chain connects TRBV20-1 to TRBJ2-2; D uncertain. Germline V lookup: CDR1 DFQATT, CDR2 SNEGSKA (reference sequence). The CDR3 extends over 14 amino acids. Trimming stripped 6 bases from V and 0 bases from J, with 11 bases between. CDR3 bases: TGCAGTGCCCGAGTACGGGCGAACACCGGGGAGCTGTTTTTT. Amino acid sequence: CSARVRANTGELFF.

J is TRBJ1-1 and V is TRBV20-1; 10 nucleotides match TRBD1. This CDR3 spans 14 amino acids. CDR1 is DFQATT and CDR2 is SNEGSKA in the germline V gene (reference sequence). Losses at the gene ends were 6 bases for V and 5 bases for J; bases not matched to a gene: 9. The CDR3 here is CSAMTGGSGTEAFF. The CDR3 nucleotides are TGCAGTGCGATGACAGGGGGCTCCGGGACTGAAGCTTTCTTT.

The gene calls are TRBV5-6 and TRBJ2-5; D gene unclear. V dropped 1 base and J dropped 4 bases, with 8 bases sitting between them. Germline assignment: CDR1 SGHDT and CDR2 YYEEEE. This CDR3 contains 13 residues. CDR3 in DNA: TGTGCCAGCAGCTTGCCGGTAGCAGAGACCCAGTACTTC. This codes for CASSLPVAETQYF. Using reference TRBV5-6 and TRBJ2-5 for the parts outside the CDR3, the full variable domain is DAGVTQSPTHLIKTRGQQVTLRCSPKSGHDTVSWYQQALGQGPQFIFQYYEEEERQRGNFPDRFSGHQFPNYSSELNVNALLLGDSALYLCASSLPVAETQYFGPGTRLLVL.

Points on this clonotype: The likely explanation is a read error, given a far larger clone one base away. The chain recombines TRBV2 with TRBJ2-1; TRBD1 matches at 11 bases. The germline gives CDR1 SNHLY, CDR2 FYNNEI. With 8 bases clipped from V and 10 bases from J, the junction kept 7 bases outside the gene matches. The CDR3 contains 13 residues. The CDR3 region has the DNA TGTGCCAGCGACCGGGACAGGGGGTACGAGCAGTTCTTC. Translation gives CASDRDRGYEQFF.

This clonotype has a count of ten or more. This rearrangement joins TRBV27 to TRBJ2-1, with 9 bases matching TRBD1. Germline assignment: CDR1 MNHEY and CDR2 SMNVEV (reference sequence). The CDR3 totals 15 residues. V shed 9 bases and J 5 bases; nucleotides not matched to a gene: 11. The CDR3 DNA reads TGTGCCAGTTTACTACAGGGGGCGGGTCACAATGAGCAGTTCTTC. It translates to CASLLQGAGHNEQFF.

The gene calls are TRBV27 and TRBJ1-6, with D possibly matching TRBD1 (6 bases). Germline CDR1 MNHEY, CDR2 SMNVEV (reference sequence). V was pared by 3 bases and J by 0 bases, with 18 bases between. This CDR3 is 19 amino acids long. CDR3 region: CASSFSCGTGSSYNSPLHF. CDR3 DNA: TGTGCCAGCAGTTTCTCCTGTGGTACAGGGAGCTCCTATAATTCACCCCTCCACTTT.

The chain couples TRBV5-4 to TRBJ2-1, with 9 bases matching TRBD2. Per the germline V gene, CDR1 is SGHNT and CDR2 is YYREEE (reference sequence). The CDR3 totals 15 residues. The ends lost 2 bases at V and 5 bases at J; junction bases unmatched: 5. In DNA, the CDR3 is TGTGCCAGCAGCTTTGTAGCGGGAGCGAACAATGAGCAGTTCTTC. Translation gives CASSFVAGANNEQFF.

This clonotype was counted at least ten times. The V gene is TRBV6-2 or TRBV6-3, the J gene TRBJ2-1; D ambiguous. The germline V and J ends were trimmed by 4 bases and 0 bases, with 10 bases remaining between them. Germline values: CDR1 MNHEY, CDR2 SVGEGT. The CDR3 spans 15 residues. The CDR3 bases are TGTGCCAGCAGTTGGGCTGAGAGCTCCTACAATGAGCAGTTCTTC. It yields the protein CASSWAESSYNEQFF.

This clonotype occurred many times. The CDR3 spells CAIGGGGNKQYF. The DNA for the CDR3 is TGTGCCATCGGTGGAGGAGGAAACAAGCAGTACTTC. The V gene is TRBV27, the J gene TRBJ2-7; the D gene is possibly TRBD2 (5 bases). CDR3 length: 12 amino acids. The V gene lost 10 bases and the J gene lost 8 bases, with 18 bases spanning the gap. In germline, CDR1 is MNHEY, CDR2 SMNVEV (reference sequence).

The rearrangement links TRBV20-1 to TRBJ1-3; D is unclear. The CDR3 runs 14 residues. CDR1 is DFQATT and CDR2 is SNEGSKA in the germline V gene (reference sequence). Trimming removed 4 bases from V and 0 bases from J, with 10 bases in between. The CDR3 region has the DNA TGCAGTGCTACGAATGGGCTCTCTGGAAACACCATATATTTT. Translating gives CSATNGLSGNTIYF.

A remark on this clonotype: At one boundary the junction diverges from the germline segment, which might be a read error. The CDR3 sequence: CASSQALRTGKQLF. The CDR3, as DNA: TGTGCCAGCAGCCAAGCGCTTAGGACAGGGAAACAGCTCTTC. V and J are TRBV14 and TRBJ2-1, with TRBD1 matching 8 bases. This CDR3 has 14 amino acids. Germline V CDR1 and CDR2: SGHDN, FVKESK.

The chain joins TRBV5-4 to TRBJ2-3, with 10 bases identical to TRBD2. The trim removed 4 bases at V and 2 bases at J, leaving 7 bases unmatched. Germline CDR1 reads SGHNT; CDR2 reads YYREEE (reference sequence). The CDR3 is 16 residues long. CDR3 DNA: TGTGCCAGCAGCCCCGGACTAGCGGAGCTCACAGATACGCAGTATTTT. Protein product: CASSPGLAELTDTQYF.

This chain uses TRBV11-2 with TRBJ2-2; no reliable D call. The CDR3 sequence is 15 residues long. Trimming took off 3 bases at V and 0 bases at J, with 8 bases between the two ends. CDR1 and CDR2 from the germline V gene are SGHAT and FQNNGV. CDR3 nucleotide sequence: TGTGCCAGCAGCTTTCTGCCTTCGAACACCGGGGAGCTGTTTTTT. Translation gives CASSFLPSNTGELFF. Full variable domain (outside the CDR3, taken from reference TRBV11-2 and TRBJ2-2): EAGVAQSPRYKIIEKRQSVAFWCNPISGHATLYWYQQILGQGPKLLIQFQNNGVVDDSQLPKDRFSAERLKGVDSTLKIQPAKLEDSAVYLCASSFLPSNTGELFFGEGSRLTVL.

This clonotype came up many times. The chain has TRBV3-1 and TRBJ2-3; D gene unclear. With 5 bases removed from V and 6 bases from J, the gap between germline ends came to 6 bases. Germline CDR1 reads LGHDT; CDR2 reads YNNKEL (reference sequence). CDR3 length: 11 residues. The CDR3 loop reads CASSSLDTQYF. DNA for the CDR3: TGTGCCAGCAGCAGTCTTGATACGCAGTATTTT.

In its sample, this clonotype was seen a few times. The chain uses TRBV29-1 and TRBJ1-5; 7 nucleotides match TRBD1. In germline, CDR1 is SQVTM, CDR2 ANQGSEA. V trimming: 6 bases; J trimming: 1 base; junction bases outside the gene matches: 12. CDR3 length equals 16 residues. The CDR3 DNA reads TGCAGCGTCCAAATGGGAGCAGGGGGAAGCAATCAGCCCCAGCATTTT. Its protein product is CSVQMGAGGSNQPQHF.

J is TRBJ1-2 and V is TRBV7-2; tentative D call: TRBD1 (5 bases). V lost 5 bases to trimming and J lost 6 bases, with 19 bases between them. CDR1 and CDR2 (germline): SGHTA, FQGNSA. The CDR3 runs to 15 residues. The CDR3 here is CASSHPVEGVHGYTF. CDR3 in DNA: TGTGCCAGCAGCCACCCGGTCGAAGGGGTCCATGGCTACACCTTC.